Presented here are 3 T cell receptor beta chains from one specimen sequenced in a study of blood T cell repertoires in COVID-19. Using immunoSEQ multiplex PCR, the repertoire was profiled, and TCRdb retains in-frame clones only, with some absent. The sample records around 140,000 clones, 84% being singletons. Sequences were obtained from peripheral blood. These receptors all stem from a man in his 60s with active or convalescent COVID-19.

The CDR3 reads CASSEQLAGVKDTQYF. In DNA form, the CDR3 reads TGCGCCAGCAGTGAGCAACTAGCGGGAGTGAAAGATACGCAGTATTTT. J is TRBJ2-3 and V is TRBV10-1; 11 bases agree with TRBD2. Germline CDR1 reads WNHNN; CDR2 reads SYGVQD (reference sequence). Trimming removed 2 bases from V and 5 bases from J; junction bases left unmatched: 6. The CDR3 totals 16 residues.

The chain joins TRBV6-5 to TRBJ1-1, with 8 bases lining up with TRBD1. J gave up 1 base and V 8 bases, and 6 bases lay outside the gene matches. CDR1 and CDR2 (germline): MNHEY, SVGAGI. The CDR3 is 14 residues long. The CDR3 loop is CASGRTGPNTEAFF. For the CDR3, the DNA is TGTGCCAGCGGACGGACAGGGCCGAACACTGAAGCTTTCTTT.

This chain connects TRBV28 to TRBJ2-2; perhaps TRBD2 as D (6 bases). V lost 10 bases and J lost 2, with 11 bases in between. The CDR3 length is 13 residues. Germline CDR1 is MDHEN and CDR2 is SYDVKM. The CDR3 nucleotides read TGTGCCACCGGGGGAGGAAACACCGGGGAGCTGTTTTTT. Translation gives CATGGGNTGELFF.